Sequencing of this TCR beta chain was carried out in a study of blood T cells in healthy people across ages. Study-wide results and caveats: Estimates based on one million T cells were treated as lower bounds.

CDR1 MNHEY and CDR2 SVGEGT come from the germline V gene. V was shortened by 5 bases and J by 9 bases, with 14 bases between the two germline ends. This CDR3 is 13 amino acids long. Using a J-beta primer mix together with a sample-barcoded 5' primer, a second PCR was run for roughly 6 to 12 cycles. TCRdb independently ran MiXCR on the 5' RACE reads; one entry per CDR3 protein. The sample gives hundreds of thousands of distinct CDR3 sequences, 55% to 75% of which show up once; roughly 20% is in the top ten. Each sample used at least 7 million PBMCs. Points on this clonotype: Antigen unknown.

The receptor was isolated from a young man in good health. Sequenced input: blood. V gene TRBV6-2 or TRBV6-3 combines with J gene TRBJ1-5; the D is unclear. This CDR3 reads CASSPHQTPPQHF. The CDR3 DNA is TGTGCCAGCAGTCCCCACCAGACTCCGCCCCAGCATTTT.